The 8 T cell receptor beta chains below were found in one sample sequenced in a study of T cells after yellow fever vaccination. In TCRdb, the 5' RACE reads were re-called with MiXCR into one record per CDR3 protein. The sample carries a few hundred thousand distinct CDR3 sequences, 3% to 4.5% recorded once. Sample: PBMCs, taken 5 days after the yellow fever booster vaccination. Every receptor here comes from a man aged 18 to 30 who received the YFV17D yellow fever vaccine.

A few counts support this clonotype. One end of the junction fails to match germline, which may point to a read error. This sequence joins TRBV7-7 and TRBJ1-1; TRBD1 matches 10 bases. From germline, CDR1 is SSHAT and CDR2 FNYEAQ (reference sequence). The CDR3 runs 14 residues. CDR3: CASSPWDRGSEAFF. CDR3 in DNA: TGTGCTAGCAGTCCGTGGGACAGGGGATCGGAAGCTTTCTTT.

This clonotype was counted between two and nine times. This chain uses TRBV19 with TRBJ1-1; D not resolved. The CDR3 totals 14 residues. Germline V CDR1 and CDR2: LNHDA, SQIVND (reference sequence). V was pared by 6 bases and J by 5 bases, with 16 bases between. CDR3 region: CASSRESRVTEAFF. The CDR3 DNA reads as TGTGCCAGTAGCCGGGAGTCTCGTGTGACTGAAGCTTTCTTT.

There are a few counts of this clonotype. The chain joins TRBV10-3 to TRBJ1-2, with TRBD1 as a possible D gene (6 bases). The CDR3 totals 14 residues. V was cut by 0 bases and J by 8 bases, with 13 bases left in between. The germline V gene encodes CDR1 ENHRY and CDR2 SYGVKD. The CDR3 DNA sequence: TGTGCCATCAGTGAGTCGGGTGGGGGCGACGGCTACACCTTC. Translated, it gives CAISESGGGDGYTF.

This clonotype has more than one count but fewer than ten. This sequence joins TRBV6-1 and TRBJ2-2, with D tentatively TRBD1 (6 bases). This CDR3 has 16 amino acids. V was cut by 6 bases and J by 0 bases, with 14 bases left in between. Looked up from germline, CDR1 is MNHNS and CDR2 is SASEGT. CDR3 protein: CASRPLDRPNTGELFF. The CDR3 DNA follows: TGTGCCAGCAGACCTCTGGACAGACCGAACACCGGGGAGCTGTTTTTT.

Relative to its sample, this clonotype is medium-sized. The chain links TRBV4-1 to TRBJ2-1, with 7 nucleotides matching TRBD2. The germline gives CDR1 MGHRA, CDR2 YSYEKL. The CDR3 spans 15 residues. The V gene end was trimmed by 1 base and the J gene end by 0 bases; junction bases not matched to a gene: 0. The CDR3 here is CASSQAGGSYNEQFF. The CDR3 DNA is TGCGCCAGCAGCCAAGCGGGGGGCTCCTACAATGAGCAGTTCTTC.

This clonotype has a handful of counts. This chain joins TRBV6-1 and TRBJ1-5; D perhaps matches TRBD1 (5 bases). CDR1 is MNHNS and CDR2 is SASEGT in the germline V gene. The CDR3 extends over 16 amino acids. V gave up 4 bases and J gave up 4 bases, with 17 bases separating them. CDR3 nucleotide sequence: TGTGCCAGCAGTGCTACAACAGGAGTTAGGAATCAGCCCCAGCATTTT. It is translated as CASSATTGVRNQPQHF.

Ten or more counts support this clonotype. V and J are TRBV10-3 and TRBJ2-1, with 9 bases that match TRBD2. V gave up 2 bases and J gave up 6 bases; unmatched junction bases: 5. The CDR3 runs 15 residues. The V gene's germline CDR1 is ENHRY and CDR2 SYGVKD. CDR3 coding DNA: TGTGCCATCAGTGAGCAAGCGGGGGGCAGCAATGAGCAGTTCTTC. Its protein product is CAISEQAGGSNEQFF.

In its sample, this clonotype was seen many times. The CDR3 DNA follows: TGTGCCAGCAGCCTCCCGGGAGCGGGGGGGCAGGGGACCCAGTACTTC. Translated: CASSLPGAGGQGTQYF. V is TRBV3-1 and J is TRBJ2-5, with 10 bases fitting TRBD2. This CDR3 contains 16 residues. Germline CDR1 reads LGHDT; CDR2 reads YNNKEL (reference sequence). After removal of 4 bases from V and 7 bases from J, the junction contained 12 bases not matched to a gene.